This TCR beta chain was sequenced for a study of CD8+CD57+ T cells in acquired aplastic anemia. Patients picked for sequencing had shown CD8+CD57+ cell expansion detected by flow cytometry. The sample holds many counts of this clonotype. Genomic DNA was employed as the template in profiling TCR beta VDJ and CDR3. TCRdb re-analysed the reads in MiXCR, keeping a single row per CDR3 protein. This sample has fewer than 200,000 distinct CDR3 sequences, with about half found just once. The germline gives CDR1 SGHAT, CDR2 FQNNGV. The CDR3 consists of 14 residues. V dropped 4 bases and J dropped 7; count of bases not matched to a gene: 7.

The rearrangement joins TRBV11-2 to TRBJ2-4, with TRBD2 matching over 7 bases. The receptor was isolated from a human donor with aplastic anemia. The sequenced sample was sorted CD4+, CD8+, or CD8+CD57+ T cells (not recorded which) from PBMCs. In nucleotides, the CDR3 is TGTGCCAGCAGCTCCTGGGGGGGGGATAACATTCAGTACTTC. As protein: CASSSWGGDNIQYF.